The 21 T cell receptor beta chains given below trace back to one sample, sequenced in a study of cytomegalovirus exposure and HLA in healthy donors. Use of 60 Vbeta and 13 Jbeta primers characterized the PCR. Generated by immunoSEQ multiplex PCR, the TCRdb table keeps only in-frame clones and is missing some. The sample comprises under 200,000 clones, approximately 86% of which are singletons, and roughly 1.8% rests with the top ten. Sequenced input: PBMCs. These receptors all come from a woman aged 18-29 years in good health and CMV-seronegative.

V is TRBV9 and J is TRBJ2-5; 8 nucleotides line up with TRBD1. With V trimmed by 3 bases and J by 1 base, 8 bases remained unmatched. The CDR3 is 16 amino acids. Germline-derived CDR1 and CDR2 are SGDLS and YYNGEE. This chain's CDR3 is CASSATQGAAQETQYF. The CDR3 coding sequence is TGTGCCAGCAGCGCTACCCAGGGGGCCGCCCAAGAGACCCAGTACTTC.

The CDR3 DNA sequence: TGTGCCAGCAGTTTATCATTGGGCAGGGGTACCGGGGAGCTGTTTTTT. This codes for CASSLSLGRGTGELFF. The genes are TRBV27 and TRBJ2-2; possible D gene TRBD1, 6 bases. The CDR3 runs to 16 residues. The germline V gene encodes CDR1 MNHEY and CDR2 SMNVEV (reference sequence). V was clipped by 0 bases and J by 5 bases, with 13 bases between them.

The rearrangement links TRBV2 to TRBJ1-2; TRBD1 might be the D (5 bases). V dropped 8 bases and J dropped 4 bases, with 11 bases sitting between them. The CDR3 consists of 12 residues. CDR1 SNHLY and CDR2 FYNNEI come from the germline V gene. CDR3 in amino acids: CASSRESYGYTF. In DNA, the CDR3 is TGTGCCAGCTCCAGGGAAAGCTATGGCTACACCTTC.

V gene TRBV7-9 combines with J gene TRBJ2-2; D gene ambiguous. V lost 7 bases and J lost 1, with 16 bases in between. The CDR3 has 16 amino acids. Germline V gene data show CDR1 as SEHNR and CDR2 as FQNEAQ (reference sequence). The CDR3 bases are TGTGCCAGCACCCCAGAGGAGCAAGAGAACACCGGGGAGCTGTTTTTT. Translating it yields CASTPEEQENTGELFF. Drawing the rest from reference TRBV7-9 and TRBJ2-2, the complete variable domain is DTGVSQNPRHKITKRGQNVTFRCDPISEHNRLYWYRQTLGQGPEFLTYFQNEAQLEKSRLLSDRFSAERPKGSFSTLEIQRTEQGDSAMYLCASTPEEQENTGELFFGEGSRLTVL.

This clone was observed once. V usage is TRBV6-5 and J usage is TRBJ2-5; 8 nucleotides align to TRBD1. Looked up from germline, CDR1 is MNHEY and CDR2 is SVGAGI. This CDR3 is 15 amino acids long. V shed 5 bases and J 2 bases; nucleotides not matched to a gene: 7. The CDR3 sequence is CASSRTGYTQETQYF. CDR3 bases: TGTGCCAGCAGTCGGACAGGGTACACACAAGAGACCCAGTACTTC.

The rearrangement links TRBV18 to TRBJ2-1; no clear D. Germline values: CDR1 KGHSH, CDR2 LQKENI. CDR3 length: 16 amino acids. V dropped 4 bases and J dropped 3 bases, with 16 bases sitting between them. The CDR3 reads CASSLPEALSYNEQFF. The CDR3 bases are TGTGCCAGCTCACTGCCAGAGGCCCTAAGCTACAATGAGCAGTTCTTC.

The V call is TRBV20-1, the J call TRBJ1-1; perhaps TRBD1 as D (6 bases). There are 11 residues in the CDR3. V lost 1 base and J 6 bases, leaving 6 bases between the germline ends. Germline CDR1 and CDR2: DFQATT and SNEGSKA (reference sequence). CDR3: CSARAGAEAFF. The CDR3 DNA reads TGCAGTGCTAGAGCAGGGGCTGAAGCTTTCTTT.

V and J are TRBV7-9 and TRBJ1-4, with 9 bases lining up with TRBD1. The CDR3 contains 14 residues. Germline values: CDR1 SEHNR, CDR2 FQNEAQ (reference sequence). Unmatched junction bases numbered 3, after V lost 5 bases and J lost 5 bases. The CDR3, as DNA: TGTGCCAGCAGCGCGGGGACAGGGAATGAAAAACTGTTTTTT. Protein: CASSAGTGNEKLFF.

V is TRBV19 and J is TRBJ2-1; 11 bases are a match to TRBD2. The CDR3 contains 15 residues. Trimming cost V 3 bases and J 4 bases; bases outside gene matches: 2. Germline lookup yields CDR1 LNHDA and CDR2 SQIVND (reference sequence). The CDR3 is CASSMTSGIYNEQFF. The DNA of the CDR3 is TGTGCCAGTAGTATGACTAGCGGGATTTACAATGAGCAGTTCTTC.

The chain joins TRBV28 to TRBJ1-2, with D perhaps TRBD1 (5 bases). V gave up 7 bases and J gave up 8 bases, with 17 bases separating them. Germline-derived CDR1 and CDR2 are MDHEN and SYDVKM. The CDR3 has 13 amino acids. In DNA form, the CDR3 reads TGTGCCAGCACCCCCGGGGGGGAGCGGGGCTACACCTTC. Residues: CASTPGGERGYTF.

This clone was picked up one time. The gene calls are TRBV5-1 and TRBJ2-7; TRBD2 matches at 10 bases. J lost 3 bases, V lost 4 bases, and 7 bases had no gene match. This CDR3 has 15 residues. Germline V gives CDR1 SGHRS, CDR2 YFSETQ. CDR3 in DNA: TGCGCCAGCAGCACGGGTGGACTAGCGGTCTACGAGCAGTACTTC. It translates to CASSTGGLAVYEQYF.

J is TRBJ1-2 and V is TRBV29-1; D possibly corresponds to TRBD1 (6 bases). In germline, CDR1 is SQVTM, CDR2 ANQGSEA. The CDR3 sequence is 12 residues long. V lost 8 bases and J 2 bases, leaving 12 bases between the germline ends. The CDR3 is CSSRDTNYGYTF. DNA of the CDR3: TGCAGCTCCCGGGACACCAACTATGGCTACACCTTC.

The chain employs TRBV9 and TRBJ1-3; D unclear. The CDR3 sequence is 16 residues long. The V and J ends lost 4 bases and 4 bases respectively, with 18 bases between them. Germline V gene data show CDR1 as SGDLS and CDR2 as YYNGEE. CDR3 region: CASSPRLLSSGNTIYF. In nucleotides, the CDR3 is TGTGCCAGCAGCCCGAGACTGCTTTCCTCGGGAAACACCATATATTTT.

The V and J genes are TRBV30 and TRBJ1-2; perhaps TRBD1 as D (6 bases). The CDR3 consists of 15 residues. Germline loops: CDR1 GTSNPN, CDR2 SVGIG (reference sequence). With 2 bases removed from V and 5 bases from J, the gap between germline ends came to 18 bases. CDR3 region: CAWSSPIDRRYGYTF. DNA for the CDR3: TGTGCCTGGAGTAGCCCAATTGACAGGAGATATGGCTACACCTTC.

This chain uses TRBV7-6 with TRBJ2-2, with 8 nucleotides matching TRBD1. V trimming: 6 bases; J trimming: 0 bases; junction bases outside the gene matches: 3. Germline values: CDR1 SGHVS, CDR2 FNYEAQ. This CDR3 comprises 15 residues. CDR3 sequence reads: CASRAGQANTGELFF. CDR3 bases: TGTGCCAGCAGGGCGGGACAGGCGAACACCGGGGAGCTGTTTTTT.

This clone came up a few times. The rearrangement links TRBV6-5 to TRBJ1-3; D gene unclear. The V end lost 5 bases, the J end lost 0 bases, and 8 bases lay between the germline ends. The CDR3 totals 14 residues. Germline CDR1 reads MNHEY; CDR2 reads SVGAGI. CDR3 amino acids: CASSREDSGNTIYF. Written as DNA, the CDR3 is TGTGCCAGCAGTCGGGAAGACTCTGGAAACACCATATATTTT.

The rearrangement uses TRBV27 and TRBJ1-1; D is unclear. Trimming removed 3 bases at V and 1 base at J, with 9 bases between. CDR3 length equals 14 residues. Germline V gene data show CDR1 as MNHEY and CDR2 as SMNVEV (reference sequence). CDR3 amino acids: CASSFGSGNTEAFF. In DNA form, the CDR3 reads TGTGCCAGCAGTTTCGGCAGCGGGAACACTGAAGCTTTCTTT.

The chain is built from TRBV6-5 and TRBJ2-7, with TRBD1 identical over 8 bases. Trimming took 2 bases from V and 5 from J; bases not matched to a gene: 5. CDR3 length equals 14 residues. Germline-derived CDR1 and CDR2 are MNHEY and SVGAGI. The CDR3 coding sequence is TGTGCCAGCAGTTACGCAAGACAGGGGAACGAGCAGTACTTC. Amino acid sequence: CASSYARQGNEQYF.

The chain has TRBV5-8 and TRBJ2-7, with a weak D call TRBD1 (6 bases). CDR3 length: 17 amino acids. Germline CDR1 reads SGHTS; CDR2 reads YDEGEE. The ends were cut back, 0 bases at V and 6 bases at J, with 22 bases in the middle. The CDR3 sequence: CASSLALVNRESGEQYF. DNA of the CDR3: TGTGCCAGCAGCTTGGCCCTAGTTAACAGGGAGTCGGGCGAGCAGTACTTC.

The rearrangement links TRBV7-6 to TRBJ1-1; 7 bases are shared with TRBD1. CDR3 length: 15 residues. CDR1 is SGHVS, CDR2 FNYEAQ, per germline. The V gene end was trimmed by 1 base and the J gene end by 5 bases; junction bases not matched to a gene: 7. The CDR3 DNA reads as TGTGCCAGCAGCTTAGGAGCAGGGGGTTTTACTGAAGCTTTCTTT. This codes for CASSLGAGGFTEAFF.

The genes are TRBV4-1 and TRBJ2-5; possibly TRBD2 for D (5 bases). V lost 1 base, J lost 0 bases, and 9 bases lay in between. The CDR3 is made up of 15 amino acids. From germline, CDR1 is MGHRA and CDR2 YSYEKL. The CDR3 bases are TGCGCCAGCAGCCAAGTACGGGAATACCAAGAGACCCAGTACTTC. This gives the protein CASSQVREYQETQYF.